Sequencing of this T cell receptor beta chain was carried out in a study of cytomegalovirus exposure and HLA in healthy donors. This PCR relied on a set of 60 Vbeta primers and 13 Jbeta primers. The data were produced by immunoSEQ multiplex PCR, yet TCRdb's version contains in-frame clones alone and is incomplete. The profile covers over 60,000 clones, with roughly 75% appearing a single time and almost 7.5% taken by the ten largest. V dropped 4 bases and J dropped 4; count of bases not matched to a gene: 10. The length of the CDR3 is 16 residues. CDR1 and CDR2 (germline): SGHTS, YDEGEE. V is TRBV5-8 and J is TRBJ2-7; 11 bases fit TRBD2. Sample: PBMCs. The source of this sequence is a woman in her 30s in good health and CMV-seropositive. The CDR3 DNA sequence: TGTGCCAGCAGCGGCGGGACTAGCGGAGGGAGGTACGAGCAGTACTTC. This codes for CASSGGTSGGRYEQYF.